Each of the 8 T cell receptor beta chains below was sequenced from the same sample in a study of T cell responses to AZD1222 COVID-19 vaccine. The repertoire was sequenced with immunoSEQ multiplex PCR; TCRdb's copy has only in-frame clones and lacks some. This sample has approximately 180,000 clones, with just over 90% found just once. The material was peripheral blood, obtained on day 0 of AZD1222 vaccination. The source is an adult in good health.

The chain recombines TRBV27 with TRBJ1-1, with D maybe TRBD1 (6 bases). The CDR3 contains 14 residues. The V and J ends lost 6 bases and 1 base respectively, with 12 bases between them. Germline V gene sequence: CDR1 MNHEY, CDR2 SMNVEV (reference sequence). DNA of the CDR3: TGTGCCAGCAGCAGGGGAAATAAGAACACTGAAGCTTTCTTT. This sequence encodes CASSRGNKNTEAFF.

This clone was seen just once. This rearrangement joins TRBV15 to TRBJ2-5; D gene unclear. This CDR3 has 16 residues. CDR1 and CDR2 (germline): LNHNV, YYDKDF (reference sequence). V lost 3 bases, J lost 5 bases, and 19 bases lay in between. CDR3 bases: TGTGCCACCAGCAGCTCTAGGATTTCAGTGGCGGAGACCCAGTACTTC. It translates to CATSSSRISVAETQYF. Complete variable domain (other parts from reference TRBV15 and TRBJ2-5): DAMVIQNPRYQVTQFGKPVTLSCSQTLNHNVMYWYQQKSSQAPKLLFHYYDKDFNNEADTPDNFQSRRPNTSFCFLDIRSPGLGDTAMYLCATSSSRISVAETQYFGPGTRLLVL.

V is TRBV30 and J is TRBJ1-6; TRBD1 aligns across 7 bases. The trim removed 6 bases at V and 7 bases at J, leaving 6 bases unmatched. CDR3 size: 13 residues. Germline V gene data show CDR1 as GTSNPN and CDR2 as SVGIG (reference sequence). The CDR3 here is CACIGQDNSPLHF. The CDR3 region has the DNA TGTGCCTGTATAGGACAGGACAATTCACCCCTCCACTTT. Based on the CDR3 plus reference TRBV30 and TRBJ1-6, the full variable domain is SQTIHQWPATLVQPVGSPLSLECTVEGTSNPNLYWYRQAAGRGLQLLFYSVGIGQISSEVPQNLSASRPQDRQFILSSKKLLLSDSGFYLCACIGQDNSPLHFGNGTRLTVT.

The rearrangement uses TRBV6-5 and TRBJ2-7; tentatively, D is TRBD1 (5 bases). The V gene's germline CDR1 is MNHEY and CDR2 SVGAGI. CDR3 size: 12 residues. V was clipped by 6 bases and J by 5 bases, with 11 bases between them. The CDR3 spells CASRDKTDEQYF. CDR3 nucleotides: TGTGCCAGCAGGGACAAGACAGACGAGCAGTACTTC.

V is TRBV2 and J is TRBJ2-1, with 7 nucleotides matching TRBD2. The CDR3 sequence is 14 residues long. Unmatched junction bases numbered 3, after V lost 7 bases and J lost 0 bases. Per germline, CDR1 SNHLY and CDR2 FYNNEI. CDR3 region: CASKLAPSYNEQFF. In nucleotides, the CDR3 is TGTGCCAGCAAACTAGCGCCCTCCTACAATGAGCAGTTCTTC. Drawing the rest from reference TRBV2 and TRBJ2-1, the complete variable domain is EPEVTQTPSHQVTQMGQEVILRCVPISNHLYFYWYRQILGQKVEFLVSFYNNEISEKSEIFDDQFSVERPDGSNFTLKIRSTKLEDSAMYFCASKLAPSYNEQFFGPGTRLTVL.

The chain couples TRBV6-1 to TRBJ1-3; possibly TRBD1 for D (6 bases). Per germline, CDR1 MNHNS and CDR2 SASEGT. There are 13 residues in the CDR3. Trimming removed 1 base from V and 7 bases from J, with 8 bases in between. CDR3 loop: CASSEERGNTIYF. CDR3 DNA: TGTGCCAGCAGTGAAGAAAGGGGGAACACCATATATTTT.

With regard to this clone: This specimen includes other DNA sequences encoding the same CDR3. This chain connects TRBV27 to TRBJ2-1; 15 bases agree with TRBD2. The CDR3 has 15 amino acids. Germline trimming cut 5 bases from V and 7 bases from J; bases unmatched to any gene: 3. Looked up from germline, CDR1 is MNHEY and CDR2 is SMNVEV (reference sequence). CDR3 sequence reads: CASSPGTSGRNEQFF. CDR3 coding DNA: TGTGCCAGCAGTCCAGGGACTAGCGGGAGGAATGAGCAGTTCTTC.

The chain carries TRBV6-6 and TRBJ2-1; D uncertain. The V gene's germline CDR1 is MNHNY and CDR2 SVGAGI (reference sequence). V was clipped by 6 bases and J by 2 bases, with 14 bases between them. The length of the CDR3 is 15 residues. The CDR3 DNA reads as TGTGCCAGCAGCAAGACACTCGCGACCTACAATGAGCAGTTCTTC. It specifies CASSKTLATYNEQFF.